One sample yielded the 25 T cell receptor beta chains listed below, sequenced in a study of blood T cells in healthy people across ages. A second 7 to 11 cycle PCR used barcoded and J-beta primers. TCRdb independently ran MiXCR on the 5' RACE reads; one entry per CDR3 protein. The table lists roughly 1.7 million distinct CDR3 sequences, roughly 32% of them singletons. The sequenced material came from blood. The receptors stem from a woman aged 30 to 39 in good health.

Ten or more counts support this clonotype. J is TRBJ2-7 and V is TRBV9, with 8 bases identical to TRBD1. The CDR3 consists of 14 residues. Trimming cost V 0 bases and J 3 bases; bases outside gene matches: 2. Germline V gives CDR1 SGDLS, CDR2 YYNGEE. The CDR3 region has the DNA TGTGCCAGCAGCGTAGGCGGACAGGGCTACGAGCAGTACTTC. Encoded protein: CASSVGGQGYEQYF.

This clonotype came up many times. The chain uses TRBV9 and TRBJ2-3; 8 nucleotides agree with TRBD2. The CDR3 is 16 residues long. The junction had 5 bases not matched to a gene; V was cut back by 0 bases and J by 2 bases. Germline lookup yields CDR1 SGDLS and CDR2 YYNGEE. CDR3 bases: TGTGCCAGCAGCGTAGCTGCGGGGGGACCCACAGATACGCAGTATTTT. As protein: CASSVAAGGPTDTQYF.

V is TRBV6-6 and J is TRBJ1-6; D remains unclear. The germline V and J ends were trimmed by 8 bases and 0 bases, with 8 bases remaining between them. The CDR3 length is 14 residues. Germline lookup yields CDR1 MNHNY and CDR2 SVGAGI (reference sequence). The CDR3 here is CASVSSSYNSPLHF. CDR3 nucleotides: TGTGCCAGCGTTAGCAGCTCCTATAATTCACCCCTCCACTTT.

The V and J genes are TRBV9 and TRBJ2-7; tentatively, D is TRBD1 or TRBD2 (5 bases each). The CDR3 contains 15 residues. Germline CDR1 is SGDLS and CDR2 is YYNGEE. V gave up 0 bases and J gave up 5 bases, with 15 bases separating them. The CDR3 region has the DNA TGTGCCAGCAGCGTAGCCGGGACGCCAACCAACGAGCAGTACTTC. This gives the protein CASSVAGTPTNEQYF.

The rearrangement uses TRBV20-1 and TRBJ1-5; 7 bases line up with TRBD1. CDR3 length equals 14 residues. V lost 1 base and J lost 4; bases outside the gene matches: 4. Germline V gene lookup returns CDR1 DFQATT and CDR2 SNEGSKA (reference sequence). The CDR3 sequence: CSARVQGENQPQHF. For the CDR3, the DNA is TGCAGTGCTAGAGTCCAGGGGGAAAATCAGCCCCAGCATTTT.

The chain recombines TRBV20-1 with TRBJ1-2; D might be TRBD1 (6 bases). Trimming left V 6 bases short and J 3 bases short, with 14 bases between. This CDR3 spans 13 amino acids. The germline gives CDR1 DFQATT, CDR2 SNEGSKA (reference sequence). The CDR3 protein is CSAQPDSYYGYTF. The DNA for the CDR3 is TGCAGTGCGCAGCCGGACAGTTACTATGGCTACACCTTC.

DNA for the CDR3: TGTGCCAGCAGCGGCGGGACGATCTCCTACAATGAGCAGTTCTTC. It yields the protein CASSGGTISYNEQFF. The V call is TRBV28, the J call TRBJ2-1; TRBD2 is a possible D gene (6 bases). V dropped 6 bases and J dropped 0 bases, with 12 bases sitting between them. The CDR3 totals 15 residues. Germline CDR1 reads MDHEN; CDR2 reads SYDVKM.

The chain has TRBV5-1 and TRBJ2-7; D is possibly TRBD1 (5 bases). Germline V lookup: CDR1 SGHRS, CDR2 YFSETQ. Trimming took off 2 bases at V and 5 bases at J, with 11 bases between the two ends. The CDR3 is 13 residues long. In DNA form, the CDR3 reads TGCGCCAGCAGCTTCCCTGCAGGGAACGAGCAGTACTTC. Translating gives CASSFPAGNEQYF.

V is TRBV2 and J is TRBJ2-1; possible D gene TRBD1, 6 bases. The germline V and J ends were trimmed by 5 bases and 7 bases, with 15 bases remaining between them. CDR3 size: 14 residues. Per germline, CDR1 SNHLY and CDR2 FYNNEI. In nucleotides, the CDR3 is TGTGCCAGCAGTACGGACAGAATCGGGAATGAGCAGTTCTTC. Translated, it gives CASSTDRIGNEQFF.

This rearrangement joins TRBV5-5 to TRBJ2-7, with 11 bases matching TRBD1. The CDR3 has 17 residues. Germline V lookup: CDR1 SGHKS, CDR2 YYEKEE (reference sequence). V lost 4 bases to trimming and J lost 4 bases; unmatched junction nucleotides: 13. CDR3 in amino acids: CASSPTGTGGLSYEQYF. The CDR3 DNA is TGTGCCAGCAGCCCTACCGGGACAGGGGGTCTTTCTTACGAGCAGTACTTC.

This chain links TRBV10-3 with TRBJ1-1, with a possible D match to TRBD1 (5 bases). Germline CDR1 is ENHRY and CDR2 is SYGVKD. This CDR3 is built from 11 residues. Between the trimmed V and J ends, which lost 4 bases and 8 bases, there was a span of 8 bases. For the CDR3, the DNA is TGTGCCATCAGTGGTGAGGGGGAAGCTTTCTTT. Protein sequence: CAISGEGEAFF.

This clonotype has a handful of counts. The rearrangement uses TRBV20-1 and TRBJ2-1, with 7 bases lining up with TRBD2. The germline V gene has CDR1 DFQATT and CDR2 SNEGSKA (reference sequence). CDR3 size: 16 residues. Germline trimming cut 6 bases from V and 4 bases from J; bases unmatched to any gene: 15. The CDR3 here is CSATTRLAAVYNEQFF. CDR3 nucleotides: TGCAGTGCAACCACCCGACTAGCCGCCGTTTACAATGAGCAGTTCTTC.

The gene calls are TRBV30 and TRBJ1-4; D unresolved. Trimming pared 2 bases from V and 3 bases from J, leaving 16 bases between. Germline values: CDR1 GTSNPN, CDR2 SVGIG (reference sequence). The CDR3 contains 16 residues. The CDR3 protein is CAWSPLAAGPNEKLFF. Here the CDR3 DNA reads TGTGCCTGGAGTCCCCTCGCGGCAGGACCTAATGAAAAACTGTTTTTT.

The V call is TRBV9, the J call TRBJ1-1, with D possibly matching TRBD1 (5 bases). V gave up 4 bases and J gave up 4 bases, with 20 bases separating them. The length of the CDR3 is 16 residues. Germline CDR1 and CDR2: SGDLS and YYNGEE. CDR3 sequence (DNA): TGTGCCAGCAGCCCCCACGCGGGACCCGGCGGCACTGAAGCTTTCTTT. This sequence encodes CASSPHAGPGGTEAFF.

This clonotype came up a few times. The chain links TRBV15 to TRBJ1-2, with a weak D call TRBD1 (5 bases). The CDR3 sequence is 13 residues long. V was trimmed by 0 bases and J by 4 bases, leaving 6 bases between them. Germline V gene sequence: CDR1 LNHNV, CDR2 YYDKDF (reference sequence). The CDR3 spells CATSRDRVYGYTF. The CDR3 coding sequence is TGTGCCACCAGCAGAGACAGGGTCTATGGCTACACCTTC.

This clonotype was observed many times. This rearrangement joins TRBV20-1 to TRBJ2-1; D is possibly TRBD1 (6 bases). Trimming left V 1 base short and J 7 bases short, with 20 bases between. In germline, CDR1 is DFQATT, CDR2 SNEGSKA (reference sequence). CDR3 length equals 16 residues. The CDR3 DNA is TGCAGTGCTAGAGTTTTGGACAGAAAGACACAGAATGAGCAGTTCTTC. Amino acids: CSARVLDRKTQNEQFF.

The chain employs TRBV27 and TRBJ2-7, with 7 bases matching TRBD2. The CDR3 contains 15 residues. Germline CDR1 reads MNHEY; CDR2 reads SMNVEV (reference sequence). Trimming took 6 bases from V and 2 from J; bases not matched to a gene: 10. The chain's CDR3 is CASSPRGITPYEQYF. Written as DNA, the CDR3 is TGTGCCAGCAGCCCGCGGGGGATAACACCCTACGAGCAGTACTTC.

This clonotype was seen ten or more times. The V call is TRBV29-1, the J call TRBJ2-7; TRBD2 matches at 11 bases. This CDR3 is built from 17 residues. Germline V CDR1 and CDR2: SQVTM, ANQGSEA. V shed 5 bases and J 2 bases; nucleotides not matched to a gene: 14. This chain's CDR3 is CSVRGTSGPGRTYEQYF. DNA of the CDR3: TGCAGCGTTCGTGGGACTAGCGGACCCGGGAGGACCTACGAGCAGTACTTC.

The chain employs TRBV2 and TRBJ2-7; no definite D call. The CDR3 has 10 residues. Germline CDR1 reads SNHLY; CDR2 reads FYNNEI. V lost 3 bases, J lost 10 bases, and 7 bases lay in between. The CDR3 loop reads CASSDSRQYF. CDR3 coding DNA: TGTGCCAGCAGTGACAGCCGACAGTACTTC.

Many counts were recorded for this clonotype. The rearrangement joins TRBV10-3 to TRBJ2-6; a weak D match, TRBD2 (6 bases). Germline V gene data show CDR1 as ENHRY and CDR2 as SYGVKD. Trimming cost V 4 bases and J 3 bases, with 13 bases left between them. The CDR3 runs 16 residues. The CDR3 protein is CAISGSGFIGANVLTF. CDR3 bases: TGTGCCATCAGTGGTAGCGGATTTATTGGGGCCAACGTCCTGACTTTC.

The V call is TRBV2, the J call TRBJ2-1; 15 bases align to TRBD2. The CDR3 has 16 residues. J was trimmed by 7 bases and V by 5 bases; bases with no gene match: 6. Looked up from germline, CDR1 is SNHLY and CDR2 is FYNNEI. CDR3 sequence (DNA): TGTGCCAGCAGTTACGGACTAGCGGGAGGGCCAAATGAGCAGTTCTTC. Translating gives CASSYGLAGGPNEQFF.

V gene TRBV27 combines with J gene TRBJ1-2; D is uncertain. In germline, CDR1 is MNHEY, CDR2 SMNVEV (reference sequence). The V end lost 3 bases, the J end lost 0 bases, and 8 bases lay between the germline ends. This CDR3 is built from 14 residues. CDR3 loop: CASSFLNPNYGYTF. The CDR3 DNA sequence: TGTGCCAGCAGTTTTTTAAACCCTAACTATGGCTACACCTTC.

This clonotype showed up just a few times. The J gene is TRBJ2-5, the V gene TRBV20-1, with a tentative D call TRBD2 (6 bases). V was cut by 5 bases and J by 4 bases, with 11 bases left in between. Germline-derived CDR1 and CDR2 are DFQATT and SNEGSKA (reference sequence). The CDR3 is 12 amino acids. The CDR3 nucleotides read TGCAGTGCTCGACTAGTCACAGAGACCCAGTACTTC. As protein: CSARLVTETQYF.

V and J are TRBV12-3 or TRBV12-4 and TRBJ2-7, with 8 bases matching TRBD1. This CDR3 is 15 amino acids long. J was trimmed by 5 bases and V by 5 bases; bases with no gene match: 11. The CDR3 region is CASSPGQGFVHEQYF. The DNA of the CDR3 is TGTGCCAGCAGTCCTGGACAGGGTTTCGTCCACGAGCAGTACTTC.

The chain recombines TRBV5-1 with TRBJ2-2; D is undetermined. Germline V lookup: CDR1 SGHRS, CDR2 YFSETQ. V was clipped by 3 bases and J by 1 base, with 10 bases between them. The CDR3 covers 15 residues. The CDR3 spells CASSSGQVNTGELFF. The CDR3 DNA follows: TGCGCCAGCAGCTCGGGCCAGGTGAACACCGGGGAGCTGTTTTTT.